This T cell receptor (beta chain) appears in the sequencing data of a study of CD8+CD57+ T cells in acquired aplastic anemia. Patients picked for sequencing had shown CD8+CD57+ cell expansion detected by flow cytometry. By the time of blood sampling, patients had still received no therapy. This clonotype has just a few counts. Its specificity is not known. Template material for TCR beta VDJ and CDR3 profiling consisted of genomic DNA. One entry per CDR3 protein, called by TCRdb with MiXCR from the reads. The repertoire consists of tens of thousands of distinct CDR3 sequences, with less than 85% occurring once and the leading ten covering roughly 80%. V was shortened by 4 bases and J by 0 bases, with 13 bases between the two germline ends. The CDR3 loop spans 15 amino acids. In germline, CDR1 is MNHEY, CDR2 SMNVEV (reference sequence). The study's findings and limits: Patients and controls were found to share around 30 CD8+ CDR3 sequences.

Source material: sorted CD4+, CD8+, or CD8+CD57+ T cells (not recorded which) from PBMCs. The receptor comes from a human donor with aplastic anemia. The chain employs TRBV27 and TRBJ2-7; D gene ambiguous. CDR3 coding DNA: TGTGCCAGCAGTTCCGTCGATATCCCCTCCTACGAGCAGTACTTC. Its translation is CASSSVDIPSYEQYF.